The 24 T cell receptor beta chains below were found in one sample sequenced in a study of shared clonotypes between healthy human individuals. Measured with immunoSEQ multiplex PCR; TCRdb has only the in-frame clones, and not every one. The sample contains 1.5 million to 1.9 million clones, around 98% of which appear only once. Sequencing used naive CD4+ T cells sorted from blood. Indicated subset: CD45RA+ positively selected. The receptors were sampled from a man aged 30-40 years in good health.

The rearrangement joins TRBV29-1 to TRBJ1-1; D is uncertain. The CDR3 is 14 amino acids. V gave up 6 bases and J gave up 4 bases, with 18 bases separating them. Germline CDR1 is SQVTM and CDR2 is ANQGSEA. The CDR3 bases are TGCAGCGTCCTAAAAAGGATGGTTGCCACTGAAGCTTTCTTT. It specifies CSVLKRMVATEAFF.

The gene calls are TRBV7-9 and TRBJ2-3; D is perhaps TRBD1 (6 bases). Trimming left V 2 bases short and J 5 bases short, with 14 bases between. Germline V gene sequence: CDR1 SEHNR, CDR2 FQNEAQ (reference sequence). The CDR3 contains 15 residues. The DNA for the CDR3 is TGTGCCAGCAGCTTATGGACAGAATGGGGAGATACGCAGTATTTT. Translating gives CASSLWTEWGDTQYF.

The chain joins TRBV11-2 to TRBJ2-1, with 7 bases that match TRBD2. With V trimmed by 3 bases and J by 7 bases, 9 bases remained unmatched. This CDR3 spans 15 amino acids. Per the germline V gene, CDR1 is SGHAT and CDR2 is FQNNGV. The CDR3 is CASSLRDGRGNEQFF. CDR3 sequence (DNA): TGTGCCAGCAGCTTGCGGGACGGGCGGGGGAATGAGCAGTTCTTC.

This chain joins TRBV7-9 and TRBJ1-5; D is uncertain. The CDR3 is 18 amino acids. Germline V CDR1 and CDR2: SEHNR, FQNEAQ (reference sequence). Trimming removed 1 base at V and 1 base at J, with 17 bases between. The CDR3 DNA sequence: TGTGCCAGCAGCTTAGTAGAGGGCGACCAATGGAGCAATCAGCCCCAGCATTTT. It encodes CASSLVEGDQWSNQPQHF. The full variable domain, with the rest looked up from reference TRBV7-9 and TRBJ1-5, is DTGVSQNPRHKITKRGQNVTFRCDPISEHNRLYWYRQTLGQGPEFLTYFQNEAQLEKSRLLSDRFSAERPKGSFSTLEIQRTEQGDSAMYLCASSLVEGDQWSNQPQHFGDGTRLSIL.

The chain recombines TRBV11-2 with TRBJ2-1; TRBD2 agrees at 7 bases. Looked up from germline, CDR1 is SGHAT and CDR2 is FQNNGV. The CDR3 is made up of 15 amino acids. The trim removed 5 bases at V and 5 bases at J, leaving 9 bases unmatched. As DNA, the CDR3 is TGTGCCAGCAGCCAAACTAGCGTGTGGGACAATGAGCAGTTCTTC. Translated, it gives CASSQTSVWDNEQFF.

The chain uses TRBV5-1 and TRBJ2-1, with unresolved D. Germline V gene sequence: CDR1 SGHRS, CDR2 YFSETQ. V dropped 0 bases and J dropped 5 bases, with 9 bases sitting between them. The CDR3 is 14 residues long. The CDR3 nucleotides read TGCGCCAGCAGCTTGGTCCTGAACAACAATGAGCAGTTCTTC. Amino acid sequence: CASSLVLNNNEQFF.

V usage is TRBV28 and J usage is TRBJ2-1, with TRBD2 identical over 7 bases. V shed 5 bases and J 3 bases; nucleotides not matched to a gene: 10. This CDR3 comprises 16 residues. Germline lookup yields CDR1 MDHEN and CDR2 SYDVKM. The CDR3 loop is CASSPTRGGSYNEQFF. CDR3 in DNA: TGTGCCAGCAGTCCGACGAGGGGCGGGAGCTACAATGAGCAGTTCTTC.

The chain links TRBV5-4 to TRBJ1-2; maybe TRBD1 (5 bases). This CDR3 has 15 amino acids. V was trimmed by 3 bases and J by 9 bases, leaving 21 bases between them. Germline CDR1 is SGHNT and CDR2 is YYREEE (reference sequence). This CDR3 reads CASSSGWDPLVSYTF. The CDR3 DNA follows: TGTGCCAGCAGCTCGGGGTGGGACCCTCTAGTAAGCTACACCTTC.

The gene calls are TRBV18 and TRBJ2-1, with TRBD2 matching 7 bases. V lost 0 bases and J lost 6; bases outside the gene matches: 11. The CDR3 is made up of 17 amino acids. Germline lookup yields CDR1 KGHSH and CDR2 LQKENI. CDR3 in DNA: TGTGCCAGCTCACCACCGGGGGAGTGGACTAGTCCCAATGAGCAGTTCTTC. It specifies CASSPPGEWTSPNEQFF.

The chain uses TRBV9 and TRBJ2-7; D unclear. Trimming removed 4 bases from V and 0 bases from J, with 11 bases in between. CDR1 and CDR2 (germline): SGDLS, YYNGEE. This CDR3 has 14 amino acids. The CDR3: CASSTPRSSYEQYF. The CDR3, as DNA: TGTGCCAGCAGCACTCCGAGGAGCTCCTACGAGCAGTACTTC.

The rearrangement links TRBV6-1 to TRBJ1-4; perhaps TRBD1 as D (6 bases). The germline gives CDR1 MNHNS, CDR2 SASEGT. Trimming removed 6 bases from V and 7 bases from J, with 12 bases in between. The CDR3 consists of 13 residues. CDR3 residues: CASSPTGFEKLFF. Here the CDR3 DNA reads TGTGCCAGCAGCCCCACAGGGTTTGAAAAACTGTTTTTT.

The rearrangement uses TRBV28 and TRBJ2-2; D is possibly TRBD1 (6 bases). With 3 bases removed from V and 4 bases from J, the gap between germline ends came to 12 bases. The CDR3 loop spans 15 amino acids. Germline CDR1 MDHEN, CDR2 SYDVKM. CDR3 coding DNA: TGTGCCAGCAGTTTGGCAGGGGCAGGCACCGGGGAGCTGTTTTTT. It specifies CASSLAGAGTGELFF.

The chain has TRBV5-1 and TRBJ2-5, with TRBD1 identical over 7 bases. The CDR3 has 14 residues. The germline V gene encodes CDR1 SGHRS and CDR2 YFSETQ. J was trimmed by 3 bases and V by 1 base; bases with no gene match: 3. Here the CDR3 DNA reads TGCGCCAGCAGCTTGAGGGACAGCAAAGAGACCCAGTACTTC. Residues: CASSLRDSKETQYF.

The chain recombines TRBV14 with TRBJ2-1, with D perhaps TRBD2 (5 bases). CDR1 and CDR2 from the germline V gene are SGHDN and FVKESK. This CDR3 is 14 amino acids long. V lost 3 bases and J lost 3, with 9 bases in between. As DNA, the CDR3 is TGTGCCAGCAGCCAGGTCGGGATCTACAATGAGCAGTTCTTC. Its translation: CASSQVGIYNEQFF.

The chain is built from TRBV25-1 and TRBJ2-7; D not resolved. There are 11 residues in the CDR3. Trimming left V 5 bases short and J 0 bases short, with 2 bases between. The germline CDR1 and CDR2 sequences are MGHDK and SYGVNS. The CDR3 here is CASSNSYEQYF. In DNA, the CDR3 is TGTGCCAGCAGTAACTCCTACGAGCAGTACTTC.

The chain joins TRBV6-5 to TRBJ2-5; 10 bases fit TRBD1. The V gene end was trimmed by 7 bases and the J gene end by 4 bases; junction bases not matched to a gene: 6. The CDR3 loop spans 14 amino acids. Per the germline V gene, CDR1 is MNHEY and CDR2 is SVGAGI. CDR3 DNA sequence: TGTGCCAGCACAGGACAGGGGGGCGGAGAGACCCAGTACTTC. This codes for CASTGQGGGETQYF.

V usage is TRBV6-1 and J usage is TRBJ1-3; no clear D. Trimming stripped 7 bases from V and 2 bases from J, with 12 bases between. Germline V lookup: CDR1 MNHNS, CDR2 SASEGT. This CDR3 is 14 amino acids long. The CDR3 nucleotides are TGTGCCAGCATTGATCGGCCGACTGGAAACACCATATATTTT. Its protein product is CASIDRPTGNTIYF.

In regard to this clone: A junction end diverges from the germline sequence, so it may reflect a read error. This chain connects TRBV7-7 to TRBJ2-5; no definite D call. The V gene's germline CDR1 is SSHAT and CDR2 FNYEAQ (reference sequence). This CDR3 region has 11 residues. For the CDR3, the DNA is TGTGCTAGCAGCTACGGAGAGACCCAGTACTTC. This codes for CASSYGETQYF.

The chain links TRBV30 to TRBJ2-1; 7 bases map to TRBD1. In germline, CDR1 is GTSNPN, CDR2 SVGIG (reference sequence). V gave up 2 bases and J gave up 12 bases; unmatched junction bases: 13. The CDR3 has 14 amino acids. This chain's CDR3 is CAWSKTGAGGGQFF. The DNA for the CDR3 is TGTGCCTGGAGTAAAACAGGGGCTGGTGGTGGGCAGTTCTTC.

The J gene is TRBJ1-1, the V gene TRBV27; no clear D. V gave up 2 bases and J gave up 0 bases, with 7 bases separating them. The CDR3 contains 14 residues. Germline lookup yields CDR1 MNHEY and CDR2 SMNVEV (reference sequence). The CDR3 spells CASSLNGLNTEAFF. CDR3 DNA: TGTGCCAGCAGTTTAAATGGCCTGAACACTGAAGCTTTCTTT.

The chain couples TRBV5-1 to TRBJ2-1, with TRBD2 matching 8 bases. CDR1 and CDR2 from the germline V gene are SGHRS and YFSETQ. Trimming at V came to 1 base and at J to 4 bases, leaving 7 bases not matched to a gene. The CDR3 extends over 16 amino acids. The chain's CDR3 is CASSLLPGRVYNEQFF. CDR3 sequence (DNA): TGCGCCAGCAGCTTGTTACCCGGGAGGGTATACAATGAGCAGTTCTTC. Full variable domain (missing parts from reference TRBV5-1 and TRBJ2-1): KAGVTQTPRYLIKTRGQQVTLSCSPISGHRSVSWYQQTPGQGLQFLFEYFSETQRNKGNFPGRFSGRQFSNSRSEMNVSTLELGDSALYLCASSLLPGRVYNEQFFGPGTRLTVL.

Turning to this clone: This sample also contains other DNA sequences that code for the same CDR3. The chain links TRBV7-9 to TRBJ1-4, with D perhaps TRBD1 (5 bases). Germline CDR1 reads SEHNR; CDR2 reads FQNEAQ (reference sequence). Trimming pared 5 bases from V and 4 bases from J, leaving 11 bases between. The CDR3 covers 14 residues. The CDR3 region has the DNA TGTGCCAGCAGCCTAGGGACGTATAATGAAAAACTGTTTTTT. It codes for CASSLGTYNEKLFF.

The CDR3 spells CASSLRWGGLGPDTEQFF. The DNA of the CDR3 is TGTGCCAGCAGCTTAAGGTGGGGGGGCTTGGGCCCGGATACTGAGCAGTTCTTC. V and J are TRBV7-2 and TRBJ2-1; possibly TRBD2 for D (7 bases). The CDR3 covers 18 residues. Between the trimmed V and J ends, which lost 2 bases and 9 bases, there was a span of 26 bases. CDR1 and CDR2 (germline): SGHTA, FQGNSA.

Concerning this clone: Other DNA sequences within the sample encode an identical CDR3. The rearrangement uses TRBV18 and TRBJ2-3, with no clear D. Germline V gives CDR1 KGHSH, CDR2 LQKENI. V gave up 6 bases and J gave up 6 bases, with 7 bases separating them. This CDR3 has 11 amino acids. The CDR3 reads CASSPSDTQYF. The CDR3, as DNA: TGTGCCAGCTCCCCATCGGATACGCAGTATTTT.